This T cell receptor (beta chain) derives from a study of T cells in Graves' hyperthyroidism and ophthalmopathy. RNA transcripts provided the source from which TCR beta CDR3 regions were amplified. The HTBI set primed first-round TCR CDR3 RT-PCR. MiXCR, run by TCRdb on the multiplex PCR reads, gives a single entry per CDR3 protein. Of around 440,000 distinct CDR3 sequences in the sample, around a sixth are singletons; the top ten hold about 7.7%. This clonotype has more than one count but fewer than ten. The antigen is undetermined. Study-wide results and caveats: A 13 V-J model separated ophthalmopathy from stable hyperthyroidism.

Trimming cost V 2 bases and J 5 bases, with 9 bases left between them. There are 13 residues in the CDR3. CDR1 LGHDT and CDR2 YNNKEL come from the germline V gene (reference sequence). Hyperthyroidism in the patients, aged 18 to 65, was newly diagnosed and under 2 months in duration. The sample comprised blood. This clonotype originated in a young woman with Graves' hyperthyroidism. The chain employs TRBV3-1 and TRBJ2-5; perhaps TRBD2 as D (5 bases). CDR3 nucleotide sequence: TGTGCCAGCAGCCAAAGCTCGGGGGAGACCCAGTACTTC. This sequence encodes CASSQSSGETQYF.